This TCR beta chain originates from a study of CD8 T cells in ankylosing spondylitis. Study-level results: A TCR beta motif made of several highly homologous variants seemed typical of ankylosing spondylitis blood.

5'-RACE, quantitative and with molecular barcodes, yielded the TCR beta libraries. From the 5' RACE reads, TCRdb called clonotypes with MiXCR, one entry per CDR3 protein. The sample includes more than 95,000 distinct CDR3 sequences, roughly 8.3% seen only once; the top ten take nearly 10%. Ten or more counts support this clonotype. Its antigen is not identified. The CDR3 is made up of 19 amino acids. V gave up 0 bases and J gave up 4 bases; unmatched junction bases: 11. Looked up from germline, CDR1 is SGHTA and CDR2 is FQGNSA. Sequenced material: blood, either unsorted or a sorted T cell fraction (not recorded which). This sequence originates from a male donor with ankylosing spondylitis or in good health (not recorded which). V gene TRBV7-2 combines with J gene TRBJ2-1, with 11 bases lining up with TRBD1. CDR3 sequence (DNA): TGTGCCAGCAGCTTAGCTATCGGACAGGGGGCCCTTAATTACAATGAGCAGTTCTTC. Its translation: CASSLAIGQGALNYNEQFF.